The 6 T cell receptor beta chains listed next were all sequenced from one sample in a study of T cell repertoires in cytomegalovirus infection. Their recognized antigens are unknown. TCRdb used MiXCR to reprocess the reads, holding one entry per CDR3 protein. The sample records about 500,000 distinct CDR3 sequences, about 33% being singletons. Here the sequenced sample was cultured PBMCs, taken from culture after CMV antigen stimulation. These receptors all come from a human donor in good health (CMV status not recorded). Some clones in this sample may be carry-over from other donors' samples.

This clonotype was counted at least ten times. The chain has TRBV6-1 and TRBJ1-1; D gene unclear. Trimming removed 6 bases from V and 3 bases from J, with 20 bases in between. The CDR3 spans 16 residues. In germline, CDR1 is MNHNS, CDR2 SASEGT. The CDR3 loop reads CASRGLQFSVDTEAFF. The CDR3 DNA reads TGTGCCAGCAGGGGTTTACAATTTTCGGTGGACACTGAAGCTTTCTTT.

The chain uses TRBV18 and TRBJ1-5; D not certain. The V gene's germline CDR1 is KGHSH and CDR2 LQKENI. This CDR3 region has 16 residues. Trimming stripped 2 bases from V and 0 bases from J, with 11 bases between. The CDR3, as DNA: TGTGCCAGCTCACCATCTCTGGGCAGTAGCAATCAGCCCCAGCATTTT. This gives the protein CASSPSLGSSNQPQHF.

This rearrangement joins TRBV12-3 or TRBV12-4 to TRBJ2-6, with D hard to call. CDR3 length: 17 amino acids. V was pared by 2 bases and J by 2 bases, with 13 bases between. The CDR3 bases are TGTGCCAGCAGTTTAATTGAGCGTTTGGCTGGGGCCAACGTCCTGACTTTC. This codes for CASSLIERLAGANVLTF.

CDR3 region: CASRWTSGRNNEQFF. In nucleotides, the CDR3 is TGTGCCAGCAGGTGGACTAGCGGGAGAAACAATGAGCAGTTCTTC. V and J are TRBV11-2 and TRBJ2-1; 13 bases fit TRBD2. Germline V gives CDR1 SGHAT, CDR2 FQNNGV. V lost 6 bases and J lost 5; bases outside the gene matches: 4. The CDR3 runs to 15 residues.

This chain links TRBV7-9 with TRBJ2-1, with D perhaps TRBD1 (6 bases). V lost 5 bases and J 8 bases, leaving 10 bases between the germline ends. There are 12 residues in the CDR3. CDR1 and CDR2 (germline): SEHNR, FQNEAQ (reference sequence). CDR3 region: CASSHRDDEQFF. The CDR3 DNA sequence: TGTGCCAGCAGCCACAGGGACGATGAGCAGTTCTTC.

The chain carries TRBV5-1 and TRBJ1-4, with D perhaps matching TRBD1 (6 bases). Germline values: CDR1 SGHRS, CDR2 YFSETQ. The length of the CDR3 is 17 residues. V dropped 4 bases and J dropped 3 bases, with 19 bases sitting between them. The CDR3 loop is CASSPSGLDRANEKLFF. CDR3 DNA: TGCGCCAGCAGCCCTAGTGGGCTGGACAGAGCTAATGAAAAACTGTTTTTT.